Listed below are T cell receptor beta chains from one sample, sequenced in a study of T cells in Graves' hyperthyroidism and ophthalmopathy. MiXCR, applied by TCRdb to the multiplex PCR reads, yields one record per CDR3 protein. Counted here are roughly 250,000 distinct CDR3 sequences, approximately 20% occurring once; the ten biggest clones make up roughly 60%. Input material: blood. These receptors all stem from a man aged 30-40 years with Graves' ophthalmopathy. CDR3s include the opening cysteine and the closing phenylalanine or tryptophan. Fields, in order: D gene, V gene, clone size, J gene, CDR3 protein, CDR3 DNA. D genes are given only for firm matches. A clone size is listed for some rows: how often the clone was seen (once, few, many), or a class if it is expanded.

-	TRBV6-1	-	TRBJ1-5	CASVARGKYQPQHF	TGTGCCAGCGTGGCCAGGGGCAAATATCAGCCCCAGCATTTT
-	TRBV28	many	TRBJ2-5	CASSNIEAFKETQYF	TGTGCCAGCAGCAACATTGAGGCGTTTAAAGAGACCCAGTACTTC
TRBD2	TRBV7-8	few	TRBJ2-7	CASSRAIQRESLAYEQYF	TGTGCCAGCAGCAGAGCGATTCAGCGGGAGTCACTGGCCTACGAGCAGTACTTC
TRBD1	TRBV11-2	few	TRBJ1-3	CASSPTRQGTRRSGNTIYF	TGTGCCAGCAGCCCCACTCGACAGGGAACCCGGCGCTCTGGAAACACCATATATTTT
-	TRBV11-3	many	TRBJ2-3	CASSLGQGGTDTQYF	TGTGCCAGCAGCTTGGGTCAGGGAGGCACAGATACGCAGTATTTT
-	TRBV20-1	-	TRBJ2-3	CSARARGLASTDTQYF	TGCAGTGCTAGAGCTCGGGGGCTGGCCAGCACAGATACGCAGTATTTT
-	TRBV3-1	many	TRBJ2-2	CASGLLAGELFF	TGTGCCAGCGGCCTCCTTGCCGGGGAGCTGTTTTTT
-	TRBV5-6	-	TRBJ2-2	CASSLSVRPNTGELFF	TGTGCCAGCAGCCTCTCCGTGCGGCCCAACACCGGGGAGCTGTTTTTT
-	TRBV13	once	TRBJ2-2	CASSLDVRGNTGELFF	TGTGCCAGCAGCTTAGATGTCAGGGGGAACACCGGGGAGCTGTTTTTT
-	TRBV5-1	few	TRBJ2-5	CASSGSGTEYF	TGTGCCAGCAGCGGCTCGGGGACCGAGTACTTC
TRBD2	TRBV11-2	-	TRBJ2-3	CASSLGGRTRDTQYF	TGTGCCAGCAGCTTAGGCGGGAGGACTAGAGATACGCAGTATTTT
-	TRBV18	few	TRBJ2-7	CASSPGLGGYEQYF	TGTGCCAGCTCACCAGGACTTGGTGGCTACGAGCAGTACTTC
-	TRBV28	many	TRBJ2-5	CASTPGLHQETQYF	TGTGCCAGTACCCCGGGACTTCATCAAGAGACCCAGTACTTC
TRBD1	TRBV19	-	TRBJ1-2	CASRGQGATLANYGYTF	TGTGCCAGTCGAGGACAGGGGGCAACATTGGCTAACTATGGCTACACCTTC
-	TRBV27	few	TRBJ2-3	CASSNRVTLGRDTQYF	TGTGCCAGCAGTAACCGGGTCACCCTCGGAAGAGATACGCAGTATTTT
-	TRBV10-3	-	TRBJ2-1	CAVSELYGSSYNEQFF	TGTGCCGTCAGTGAGTTGTACGGTAGCTCCTACAATGAGCAGTTCTTC
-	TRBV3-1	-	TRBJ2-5	CASSQLEETQYF	TGTGCCAGCAGCCAATTGGAAGAGACCCAGTACTTC
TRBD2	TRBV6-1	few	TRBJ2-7	CASIPTSGNYEQYF	TGTGCCAGCATCCCGACTAGCGGGAACTACGAGCAGTACTTC
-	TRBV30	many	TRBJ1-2	CAWSRAGDYGYTF	TGTGCCTGGAGTCGTGCAGGGGACTATGGCTACACCTTC
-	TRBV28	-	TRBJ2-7	CASSLTPQGRYEQYF	TGTGCCAGCAGTCTTACCCCACAGGGGAGGTACGAGCAGTACTTC
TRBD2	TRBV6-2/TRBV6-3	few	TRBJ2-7	CASSFPRAGLAASYEQYF	TGTGCCAGCAGTTTCCCCCGCGCGGGGCTAGCGGCCTCCTACGAGCAGTACTTC
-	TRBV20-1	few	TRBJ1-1	CSAPRSHGEAFF	TGCAGTGCCCCTCGATCACATGGAGAAGCTTTCTTT
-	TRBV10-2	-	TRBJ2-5	CASSVGGRVETQYF	TGCGCCAGCAGTGTGGGGGGGCGCGTAGAGACCCAGTACTTC
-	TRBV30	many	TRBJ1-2	CAWIIRPGSNYGYTF	TGTGCCTGGATCATACGCCCGGGGTCTAACTATGGCTACACCTTC
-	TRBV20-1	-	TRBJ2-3	CSAATIQGPKADTQYF	TGCAGTGCTGCTACTATCCAGGGCCCCAAAGCAGATACGCAGTATTTT
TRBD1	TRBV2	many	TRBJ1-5	CASSEGQGDQPQHF	TGTGCCAGCAGTGAAGGACAGGGGGATCAGCCCCAGCATTTT
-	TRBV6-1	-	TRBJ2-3	CASSETRADTQYF	TGTGCCAGCAGTGAAACTAGGGCAGATACGCAGTATTTT
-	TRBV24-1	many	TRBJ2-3	CATSGVNADTQYF	TGTGCCACCAGTGGGGTTAACGCAGATACGCAGTATTTT
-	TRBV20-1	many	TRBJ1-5	CSAEGDNQPQHF	TGCAGTGCTGAGGGGGACAATCAGCCCCAGCATTTT
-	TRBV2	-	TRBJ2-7	CASSEQGEVYEQYF	TGTGCCAGCAGTGAACAGGGTGAAGTCTACGAGCAGTACTTC
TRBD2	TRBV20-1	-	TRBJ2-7	CSARWTSGRARYEQYF	TGCAGTGCTAGGTGGACTAGCGGGAGGGCCAGGTACGAGCAGTACTTC
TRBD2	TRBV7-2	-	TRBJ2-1	CASSSLLGLAGGGHGAQFF	TGTGCCAGCAGCTCCCTCCTCGGACTAGCGGGAGGAGGGCACGGTGCGCAGTTCTTC
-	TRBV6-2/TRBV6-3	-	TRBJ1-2	CASSLRDLKFDGFTF	TGTGCCAGCAGCCTCCGGGACCTGAAATTTGATGGCTTCACCTTC
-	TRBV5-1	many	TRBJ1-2	CASSIAGNYGYTF	TGCGCCAGCAGCATAGCGGGAAACTATGGCTACACCTTC
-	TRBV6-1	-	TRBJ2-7	CASSALITGIHEQYF	TGTGCCAGCAGTGCCCTTATCACCGGGATCCACGAGCAGTACTTC
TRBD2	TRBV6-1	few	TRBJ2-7	CASRHTSAGGGDEQYF	TGTGCCAGCAGACATACTAGCGCCGGGGGGGGTGACGAGCAGTACTTC
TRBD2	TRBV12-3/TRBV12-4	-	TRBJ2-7	CASTRVGASGRYEQYF	TGTGCCAGCACCCGGGTTGGGGCTAGCGGGCGCTACGAGCAGTACTTC
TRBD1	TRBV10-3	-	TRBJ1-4	CAISDGGGDSSGKLFF	TGTGCCATCAGTGACGGAGGAGGGGACAGTAGCGGAAAACTGTTTTTT
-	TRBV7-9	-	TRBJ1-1	CASSNEKLLF	TGTGCCAGCAGCAACGAAAAGCTTCTCTTT
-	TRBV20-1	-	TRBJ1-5	CSAREPLLGRSNQPQHF	TGCAGTGCTAGAGAGCCCCTTTTGGGGCGTAGCAATCAGCCCCAGCATTTT
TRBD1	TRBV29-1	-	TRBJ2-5	CSVPGQGIQTQYF	TGCAGCGTGCCCGGACAGGGGATTCAGACCCAGTACTTC
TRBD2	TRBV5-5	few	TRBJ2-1	CASSRLDGRSYNEQFF	TGTGCCAGCAGCCGACTTGACGGGAGGTCCTACAATGAGCAGTTCTTC
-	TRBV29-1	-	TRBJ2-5	CSVDGGETQYF	TGCAGCGTTGATGGTGGAGAGACCCAGTACTTC
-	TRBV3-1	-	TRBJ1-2	CASSLSITTTGGYGYTF	TGTGCCAGCAGCCTCTCCATTACCACAACGGGAGGCTATGGCTACACCTTC
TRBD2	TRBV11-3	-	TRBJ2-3	CASSQGLGGTDTQYF	TGTGCCAGCAGCCAGGGACTAGGGGGCACAGATACGCAGTATTTT
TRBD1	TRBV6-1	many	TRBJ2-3	CASSLTGGAGDTQYF	TGTGCCAGCTCCTTGACAGGGGGCGCGGGAGATACGCAGTATTTT
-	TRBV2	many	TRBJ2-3	CASSRRGTGSADTQYF	TGTGCCAGCAGTCGTCGGGGAACGGGAAGCGCAGATACGCAGTATTTT
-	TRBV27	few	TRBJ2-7	CASSLGYYEQYF	TGTGCCAGCAGCCTGGGGTACTACGAGCAGTACTTC
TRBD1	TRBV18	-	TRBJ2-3	CASSPDRASTDTQYF	TGTGCCAGCTCACCCGACAGGGCCAGCACAGATACGCAGTATTTT